Here is one T cell receptor beta chain with its context. Germline lookup yields CDR1 MNHEY and CDR2 SMNVEV (reference sequence). This CDR3 has 12 amino acids. V gave up 3 bases and J gave up 6 bases, with 3 bases separating them. TCRdb reanalysed the RT-PCR reads using MiXCR and keeps one entry per CDR3 protein. The data hold about 540,000 distinct CDR3 sequences, with 20% to 25% observed a single time. The data are from a study of response to subunit inactivated influenza vaccine. This sample also appeared in a second study, on T cells expressing NK-cell markers. As reported in that work: With UMIs, 5'RACE template switching was used to make TCR beta cDNA.

The chain uses TRBV27 and TRBJ1-6; no firm D call. Sequenced material: CD4+ T cells sorted from PBMCs, taken 12 days after vaccination. This receptor was taken from a man in his forties or fifties who received an inactivated influenza vaccine. CDR3: CASSFPNSPLHF. CDR3 sequence (DNA): TGTGCCAGCAGTTTTCCTAATTCACCCCTCCACTTT.